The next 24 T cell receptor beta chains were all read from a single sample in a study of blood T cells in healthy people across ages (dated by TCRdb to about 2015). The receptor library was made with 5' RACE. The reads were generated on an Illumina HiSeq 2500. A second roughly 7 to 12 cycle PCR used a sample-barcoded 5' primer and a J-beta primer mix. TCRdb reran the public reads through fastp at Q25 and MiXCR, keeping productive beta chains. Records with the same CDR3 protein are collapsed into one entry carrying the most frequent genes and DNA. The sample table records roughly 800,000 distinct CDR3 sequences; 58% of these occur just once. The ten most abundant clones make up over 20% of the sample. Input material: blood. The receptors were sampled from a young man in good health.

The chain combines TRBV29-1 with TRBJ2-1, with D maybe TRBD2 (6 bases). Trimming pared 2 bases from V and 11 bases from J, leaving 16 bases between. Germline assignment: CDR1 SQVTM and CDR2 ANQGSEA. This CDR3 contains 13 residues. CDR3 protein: CSVEKTGTSKQFF. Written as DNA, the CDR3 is TGCAGCGTTGAAAAAACGGGGACTTCCAAGCAGTTCTTC.

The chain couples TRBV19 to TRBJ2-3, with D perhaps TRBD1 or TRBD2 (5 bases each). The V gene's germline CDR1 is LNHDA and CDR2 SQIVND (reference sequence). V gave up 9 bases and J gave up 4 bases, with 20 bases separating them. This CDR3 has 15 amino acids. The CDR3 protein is CASCPGREHPDTQYF. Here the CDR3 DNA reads TGTGCCAGCTGCCCGGGACGCGAACACCCAGATACGCAGTATTTT.

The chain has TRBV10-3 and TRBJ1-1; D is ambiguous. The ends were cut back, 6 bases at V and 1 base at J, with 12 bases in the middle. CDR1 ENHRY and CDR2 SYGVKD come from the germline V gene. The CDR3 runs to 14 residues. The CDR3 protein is CAIRDPGENTEAFF. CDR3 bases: TGTGCCATCAGGGACCCGGGAGAGAACACTGAAGCTTTCTTT.

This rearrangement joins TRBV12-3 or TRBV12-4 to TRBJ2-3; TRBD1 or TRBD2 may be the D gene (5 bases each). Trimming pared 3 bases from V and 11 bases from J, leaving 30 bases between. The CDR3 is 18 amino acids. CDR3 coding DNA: TGTGCCAGCAGTTTTCCGGCCGGGGAGACCCTCGACCCAAGGGGGCAGTATTTT. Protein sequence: CASSFPAGETLDPRGQYF.

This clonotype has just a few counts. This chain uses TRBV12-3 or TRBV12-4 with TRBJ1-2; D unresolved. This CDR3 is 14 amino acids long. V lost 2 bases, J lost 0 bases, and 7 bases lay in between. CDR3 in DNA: TGTGCCAGCAGTTTACTGCCAGCTAACTATGGCTACACCTTC. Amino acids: CASSLLPANYGYTF.

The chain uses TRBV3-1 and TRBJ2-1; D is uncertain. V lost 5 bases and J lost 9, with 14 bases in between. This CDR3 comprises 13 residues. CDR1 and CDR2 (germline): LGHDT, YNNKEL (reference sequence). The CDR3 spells CASSSGPSTEQFF. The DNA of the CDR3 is TGTGCCAGCAGCTCCGGACCGTCGACTGAGCAGTTCTTC.

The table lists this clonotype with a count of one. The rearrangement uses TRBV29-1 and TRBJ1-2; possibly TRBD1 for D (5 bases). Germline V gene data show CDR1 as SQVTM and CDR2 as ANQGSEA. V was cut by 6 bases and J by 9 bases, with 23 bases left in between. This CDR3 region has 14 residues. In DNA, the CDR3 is TGCAGCGTCTTAAAGACAGAGAATATGGTTAGCTACACCTTC. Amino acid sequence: CSVLKTENMVSYTF.

The CDR3 is CASSHPSNVGQETQYF. The CDR3 DNA reads as TGCGCCAGCAGCCATCCTTCTAACGTAGGGCAAGAGACCCAGTACTTC. The chain carries TRBV4-1 and TRBJ2-5, with D hard to call. Germline V gives CDR1 MGHRA, CDR2 YSYEKL. V lost 3 bases and J lost 2, with 16 bases in between. The CDR3 loop spans 16 amino acids.

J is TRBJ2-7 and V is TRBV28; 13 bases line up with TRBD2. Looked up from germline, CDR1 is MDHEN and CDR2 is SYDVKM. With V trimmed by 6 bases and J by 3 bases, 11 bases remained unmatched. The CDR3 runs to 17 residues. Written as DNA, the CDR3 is TGTGCCAGCAGCCCGACTAGCGGGAGGTCCCGGGGCTACGAGCAGTACTTC. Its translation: CASSPTSGRSRGYEQYF.

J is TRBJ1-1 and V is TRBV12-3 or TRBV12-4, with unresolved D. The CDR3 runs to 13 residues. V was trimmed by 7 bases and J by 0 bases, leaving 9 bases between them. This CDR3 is CASTIDLNTEAFF. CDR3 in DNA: TGTGCCAGCACCATCGACCTGAACACTGAAGCTTTCTTT.

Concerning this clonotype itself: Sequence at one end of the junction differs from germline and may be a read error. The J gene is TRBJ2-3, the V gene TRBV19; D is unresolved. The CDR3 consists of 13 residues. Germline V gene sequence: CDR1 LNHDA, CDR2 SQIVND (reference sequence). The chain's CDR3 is CTSSGWIRDTQYF. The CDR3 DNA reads TGTACCAGTTCTGGATGGATTCGGGATACGCAGTATTTT.

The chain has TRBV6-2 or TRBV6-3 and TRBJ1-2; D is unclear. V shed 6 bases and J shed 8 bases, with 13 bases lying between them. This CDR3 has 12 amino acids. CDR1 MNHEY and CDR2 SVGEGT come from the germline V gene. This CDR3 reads CASREALGGYTF. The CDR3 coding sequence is TGTGCCAGCAGAGAAGCCTTAGGGGGCTACACCTTC.

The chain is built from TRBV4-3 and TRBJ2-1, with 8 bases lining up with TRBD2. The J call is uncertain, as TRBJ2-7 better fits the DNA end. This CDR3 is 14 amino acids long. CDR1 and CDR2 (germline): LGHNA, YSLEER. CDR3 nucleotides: TGCGCCAGCAGCCGCCTGGGACTAGTAAATGAGCAGTACTTC. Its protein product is CASSRLGLVNEQYF.

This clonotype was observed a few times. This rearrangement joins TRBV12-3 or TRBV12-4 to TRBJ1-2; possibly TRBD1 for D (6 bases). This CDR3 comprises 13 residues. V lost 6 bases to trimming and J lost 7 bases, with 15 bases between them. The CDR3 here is CASSARQASGYTF. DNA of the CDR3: TGTGCCAGCAGCGCCAGACAGGCAAGTGGCTACACCTTC.

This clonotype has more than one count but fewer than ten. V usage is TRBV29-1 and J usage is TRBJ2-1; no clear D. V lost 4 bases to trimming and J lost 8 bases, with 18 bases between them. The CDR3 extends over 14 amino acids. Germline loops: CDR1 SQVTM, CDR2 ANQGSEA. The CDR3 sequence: CSVGGLQQGDEQFF. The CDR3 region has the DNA TGCAGCGTTGGCGGCTTACAACAAGGCGATGAGCAGTTCTTC.

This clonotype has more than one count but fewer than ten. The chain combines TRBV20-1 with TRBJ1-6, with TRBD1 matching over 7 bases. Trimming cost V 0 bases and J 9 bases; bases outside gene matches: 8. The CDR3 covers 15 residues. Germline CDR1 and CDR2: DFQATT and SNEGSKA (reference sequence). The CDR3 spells CSARDPYRDSSPLHF. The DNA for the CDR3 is TGCAGTGCTAGAGACCCCTACAGGGACAGTTCACCCCTCCACTTT.

CDR3: CASSLEDANLGDGYTF. The CDR3 nucleotides are TGCGCCAGCAGCTTGGAAGACGCTAATTTGGGGGATGGCTACACCTTC. V gene TRBV5-1 combines with J gene TRBJ1-2; tentative D call: TRBD1 (5 bases). V was shortened by 0 bases and J by 6 bases, with 18 bases between the two germline ends. The CDR3 sequence is 16 residues long. In germline, CDR1 is SGHRS, CDR2 YFSETQ. The variable domain in full, completed from reference TRBV5-1 and TRBJ1-2, reads KAGVTQTPRYLIKTRGQQVTLSCSPISGHRSVSWYQQTPGQGLQFLFEYFSETQRNKGNFPGRFSGRQFSNSRSEMNVSTLELGDSALYLCASSLEDANLGDGYTFGSGTRLTVV.

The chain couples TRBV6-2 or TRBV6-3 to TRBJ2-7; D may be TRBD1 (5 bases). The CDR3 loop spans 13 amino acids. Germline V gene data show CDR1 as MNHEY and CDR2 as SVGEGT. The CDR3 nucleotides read TGTGCTGCTGTTCGCAGGGAAAACTACGAGCAGTACTTC. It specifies CAAVRRENYEQYF.

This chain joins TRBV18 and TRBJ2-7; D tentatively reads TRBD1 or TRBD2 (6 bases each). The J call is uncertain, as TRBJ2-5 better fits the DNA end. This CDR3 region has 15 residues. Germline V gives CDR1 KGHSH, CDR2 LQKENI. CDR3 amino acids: CASLPRGGWEETQYF. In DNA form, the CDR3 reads TGTGCCAGCTTGCCCAGGGGAGGATGGGAAGAGACCCAGTACTTC.

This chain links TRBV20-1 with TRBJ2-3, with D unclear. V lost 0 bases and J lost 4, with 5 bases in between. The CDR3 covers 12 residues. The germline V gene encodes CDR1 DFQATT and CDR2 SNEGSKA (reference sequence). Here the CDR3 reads CSARDIPDTQYF. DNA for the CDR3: TGCAGTGCTAGAGATATTCCAGATACGCAGTATTTT.

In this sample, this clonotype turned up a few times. CDR3 residues: CASSLALAGDYNEQFF. The CDR3 DNA is TGCGCCAGCAGCTTGGCTTTAGCGGGAGATTACAATGAGCAGTTCTTC. The chain employs TRBV5-1 and TRBJ2-1, with TRBD2 matching 9 bases. Unmatched junction bases numbered 5, after V lost 0 bases and J lost 4 bases. Per the germline V gene, CDR1 is SGHRS and CDR2 is YFSETQ. CDR3 size: 16 residues. Variable domain in full (rest from reference TRBV5-1 and TRBJ2-1): KAGVTQTPRYLIKTRGQQVTLSCSPISGHRSVSWYQQTPGQGLQFLFEYFSETQRNKGNFPGRFSGRQFSNSRSEMNVSTLELGDSALYLCASSLALAGDYNEQFFGPGTRLTVL.

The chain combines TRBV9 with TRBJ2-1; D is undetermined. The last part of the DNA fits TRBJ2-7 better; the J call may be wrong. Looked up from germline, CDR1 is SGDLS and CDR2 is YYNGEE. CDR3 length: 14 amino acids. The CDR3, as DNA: TGTGCCAGCAGCGTAGATGATAGCCCCAATGAGCAGTACTTC. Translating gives CASSVDDSPNEQYF.

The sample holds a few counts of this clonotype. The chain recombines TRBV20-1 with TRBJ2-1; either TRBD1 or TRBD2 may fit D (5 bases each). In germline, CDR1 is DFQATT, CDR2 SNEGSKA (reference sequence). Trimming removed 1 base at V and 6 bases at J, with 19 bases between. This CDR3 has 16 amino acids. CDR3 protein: CSARVSGVWTTNEQFF. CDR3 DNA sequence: TGCAGTGCTAGAGTTTCCGGGGTTTGGACAACCAATGAGCAGTTCTTC.

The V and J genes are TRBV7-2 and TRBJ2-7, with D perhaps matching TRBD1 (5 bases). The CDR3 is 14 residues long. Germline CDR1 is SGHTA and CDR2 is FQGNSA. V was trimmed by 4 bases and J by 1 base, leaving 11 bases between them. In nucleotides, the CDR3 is TGTGCCAGCAGCTCATCAGGGATATCCTACGAGCAGTACTTC. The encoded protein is CASSSSGISYEQYF.